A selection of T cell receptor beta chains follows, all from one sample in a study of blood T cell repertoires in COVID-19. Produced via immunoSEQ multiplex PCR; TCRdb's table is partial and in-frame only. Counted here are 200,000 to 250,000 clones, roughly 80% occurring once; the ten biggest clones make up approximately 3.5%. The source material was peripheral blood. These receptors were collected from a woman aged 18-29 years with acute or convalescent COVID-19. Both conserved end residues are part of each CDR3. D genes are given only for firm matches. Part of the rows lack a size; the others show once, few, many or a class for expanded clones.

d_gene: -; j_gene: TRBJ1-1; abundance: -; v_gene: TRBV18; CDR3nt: TGTGCCAGCTCACCACAATCGGTTATGAACACTGAAGCTTTCTTT; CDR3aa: CASSPQSVMNTEAFF
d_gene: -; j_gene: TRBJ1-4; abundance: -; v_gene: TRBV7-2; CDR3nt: TGTGCCAGCAGCCCCGGGGGGGCTCTTCGTACAACTAATGAAAAACTGTTTTTT; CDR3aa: CASSPGGALRTTNEKLFF
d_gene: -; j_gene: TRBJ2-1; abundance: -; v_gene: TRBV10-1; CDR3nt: TGCGCCAGCTCCGCGGGAAGCTCCTACAATGAGCAGTTCTTC; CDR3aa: CASSAGSSYNEQFF
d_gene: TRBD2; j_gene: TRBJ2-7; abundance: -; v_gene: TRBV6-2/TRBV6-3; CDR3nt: TGTGCCAGCAGTTACTCGACACTAGCGGGGAAAACAATATCGTACGAGCAGTACTTC; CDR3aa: CASSYSTLAGKTISYEQYF
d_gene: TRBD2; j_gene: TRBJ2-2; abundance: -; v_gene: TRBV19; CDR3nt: TGTGCCAGTAGTATCGGCGGGGGAGGGCTGGGGACCGGGGAGCTGTTTTTT; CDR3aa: CASSIGGGGLGTGELFF
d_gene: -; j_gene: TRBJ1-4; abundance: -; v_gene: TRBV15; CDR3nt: TGTGCCACCAGCAGAGGCGGGGGGAATGAAAAACTGTTTTTT; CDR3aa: CATSRGGGNEKLFF
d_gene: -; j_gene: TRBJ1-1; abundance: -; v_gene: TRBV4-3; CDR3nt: TGCGCCAGCAGCCAGTCAGGGTTTTCCGAAGCTTTCTTT; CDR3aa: CASSQSGFSEAFF
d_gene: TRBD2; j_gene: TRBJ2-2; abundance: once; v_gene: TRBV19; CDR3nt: TGTGCCAGTAGTACCGGGACTAGCGGGAGGGCCGGGGAGCTGTTTTTT; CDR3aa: CASSTGTSGRAGELFF
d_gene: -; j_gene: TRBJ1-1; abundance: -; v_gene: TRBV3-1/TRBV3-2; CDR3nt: TGTGCCAGCAGCCAAGAACCCGGGTCTGGCACTGAAGCTTTCTTT; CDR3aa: CASSQEPGSGTEAFF
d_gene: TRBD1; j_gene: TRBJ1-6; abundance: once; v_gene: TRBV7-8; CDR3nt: TGTGCCAGCAGCCCCGTCGCGGGACAGGGAATATTTTACTACCCACCCCTCCACTTT; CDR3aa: CASSPVAGQGIFYYPPLHF
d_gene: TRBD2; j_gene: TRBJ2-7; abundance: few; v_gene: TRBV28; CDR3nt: TGTGCCAGCAGTCCCCCGACTAGCGGGAGGGGAAACGAGCAGTACTTC; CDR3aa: CASSPPTSGRGNEQYF
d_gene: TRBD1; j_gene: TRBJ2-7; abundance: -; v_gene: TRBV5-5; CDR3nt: TGTGCCAGCAACTCGGGGACAGGGTACTACGAGCAGTACTTC; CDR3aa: CASNSGTGYYEQYF
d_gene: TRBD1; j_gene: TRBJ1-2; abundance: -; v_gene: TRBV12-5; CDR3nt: TGTGCTAGTGGTTTGTTCCCGGGACAGGGGAACTATGGCTACACCTTC; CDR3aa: CASGLFPGQGNYGYTF
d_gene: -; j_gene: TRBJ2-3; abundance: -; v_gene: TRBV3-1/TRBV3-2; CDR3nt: TGTGCCAGCAGCCAAGGCCCAGCGGCAGATACGCAGTATTTT; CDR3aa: CASSQGPAADTQYF
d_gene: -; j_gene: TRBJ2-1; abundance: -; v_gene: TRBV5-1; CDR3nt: TGCGCCAGCAGCTTGGAGCAGGGTGCCTACAATGAGCAGTTCTTC; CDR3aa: CASSLEQGAYNEQFF
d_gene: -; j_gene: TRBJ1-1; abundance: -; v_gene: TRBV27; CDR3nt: TGTGCCAGCAGCATAACCTGGGAGACTGAAGCTTTCTTT; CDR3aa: CASSITWETEAFF
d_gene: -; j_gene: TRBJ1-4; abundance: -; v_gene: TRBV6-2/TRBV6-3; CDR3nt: TGTGCCAGCAGTTACCAGGGAGGTGAAAAACTGTTTTTT; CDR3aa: CASSYQGGEKLFF
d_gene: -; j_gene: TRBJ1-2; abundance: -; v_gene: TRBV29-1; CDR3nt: TGCAGCGTTGTACAGAACTATGGCTACACCTTC; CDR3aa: CSVVQNYGYTF
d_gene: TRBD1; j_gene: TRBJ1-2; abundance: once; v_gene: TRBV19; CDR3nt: TGTGCCAGTAGTATACCAGGGGGCGCGAGGGGCTACACCTTC; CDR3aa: CASSIPGGARGYTF
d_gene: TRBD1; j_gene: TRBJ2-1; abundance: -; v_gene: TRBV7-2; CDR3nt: TGTGCCAGCAGCTTAGGACCTGGACAGGGGGATGGAGAGCAGTTCTTC; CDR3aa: CASSLGPGQGDGEQFF
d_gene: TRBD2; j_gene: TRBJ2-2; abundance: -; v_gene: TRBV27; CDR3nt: TGTGCCAGCAGTTTAGGGTCTAGCGGGAGGAGCACCGGGGAGCTGTTTTTT; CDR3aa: CASSLGSSGRSTGELFF
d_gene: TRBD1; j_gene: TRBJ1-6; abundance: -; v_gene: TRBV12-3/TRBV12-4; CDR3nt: TGTGCCAGCAGTCGGACAGGGGGCTTTCACCTCCACTTT; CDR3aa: CASSRTGGFHLHF
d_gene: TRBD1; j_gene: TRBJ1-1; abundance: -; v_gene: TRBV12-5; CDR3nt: TGTGCTAGTGGTTTCCAAACTGACCGACAGGGTTCGGCCCTGAACACTGAAGCTTTCTTT; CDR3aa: CASGFQTDRQGSALNTEAFF
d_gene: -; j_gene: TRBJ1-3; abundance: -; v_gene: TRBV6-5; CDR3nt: TGTGCCAGCATATCCCTCGGAAACACCATATATTTT; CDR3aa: CASISLGNTIYF
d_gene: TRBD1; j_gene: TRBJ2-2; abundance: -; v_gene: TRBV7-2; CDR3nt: TGTGCCAGCAGCCCCGACAGGGCGAACACCGGGGAGCTGTTTTTT; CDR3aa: CASSPDRANTGELFF
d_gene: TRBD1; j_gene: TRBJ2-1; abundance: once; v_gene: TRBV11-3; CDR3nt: TGTGCCAGCAGCCCAGGACAGGGATGGGGCAATGAGCAGTTCTTC; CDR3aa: CASSPGQGWGNEQFF
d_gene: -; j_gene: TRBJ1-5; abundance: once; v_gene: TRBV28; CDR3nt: TGTGCCAGCAGCCCAACCCGCGGTAGCAATCAGCCCCAGCATTTT; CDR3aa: CASSPTRGSNQPQHF
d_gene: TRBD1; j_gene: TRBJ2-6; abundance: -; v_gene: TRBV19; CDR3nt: TGTGCCAGTAGTAATGGACAGGCAAGCTCTGGGGCCAACGTCCTGACTTTC; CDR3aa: CASSNGQASSGANVLTF